These T cell receptor beta chains were read from a single sample in a study of blood T cells in healthy people across ages. One entry per CDR3 protein results from TCRdb running MiXCR on the 5' RACE reads. The table has fewer than 800,000 distinct CDR3 sequences, 49% seen once. Specimen: blood. The receptors shown here come from an older woman in good health. Each CDR3 is given with its conserved first and last residue. The order of the fields is CDR3 protein, CDR3 DNA, clone size, V gene, D gene, J gene, CDR3 length. A D gene is named only where the DNA matches it firmly. Clone size is given for some rows only: seen once, a few or many times, or a class if the clone is expanded.

CDR3: CSVTVLQGYEQYF; DNA: TGCAGCGTAACCGTACTTCAGGGGTACGAGCAGTACTTC; size: many; V: TRBV29-1; D: -; J: TRBJ2-7; length: 13
CDR3: CASSQGIGDTQYF; DNA: TGTGCCAGCAGCCAGGGAATCGGAGATACGCAGTATTTT; size: once; V: TRBV7-9; D: -; J: TRBJ2-3; length: 13
CDR3: CASSLDGGSAYGYTF; DNA: TGCGCCAGCAGCTTGGATGGGGGGTCGGCTTATGGCTACACCTTC; size: -; V: TRBV5-1; D: -; J: TRBJ1-2; length: 15
CDR3: CAGSFSGQTVQAKNIQYF; DNA: TGTGCCGGCAGTTTTTCGGGACAGACAGTCCAGGCCAAAAACATTCAGTACTTC; size: -; V: TRBV11-1; D: TRBD1; J: TRBJ2-4; length: 18
CDR3: CASSETSGSYEQYF; DNA: TGTGCCAGCAGTGAAACTAGCGGGAGTTATGAGCAGTACTTC; size: few; V: TRBV6-1; D: TRBD2; J: TRBJ2-7; length: 14
CDR3: CASSFSGTGHTEAFF; DNA: TGTGCCAGCAGCTTCTCCGGGACAGGGCATACTGAAGCTTTCTTT; size: few; V: TRBV5-5; D: TRBD1; J: TRBJ1-1; length: 15
CDR3: CASSFSPAGGRIYNEQYF; DNA: TGTGCCAGCAGCTTTTCCCCGGCGGGCGGGAGAATTTACAATGAGCAGTACTTC; size: once; V: TRBV7-9; D: TRBD2; J: TRBJ2-7; length: 18
CDR3: CASSLEQRFSGNTIYF; DNA: TGTGCCAGCAGTTTAGAGCAGCGGTTCTCTGGAAACACCATATATTTT; size: -; V: TRBV6-5; D: -; J: TRBJ1-3; length: 16
CDR3: CSAPDRVANYGYTF; DNA: TGCAGTGCTCCCGACAGGGTAGCTAACTATGGCTACACCTTC; size: many; V: TRBV20-1; D: TRBD1; J: TRBJ1-2; length: 14
CDR3: CASSPYGGSRLQNEQFF; DNA: TGTGCCAGCAGCCCCTACGGAGGGAGTAGACTTCAGAATGAGCAGTTCTTC; size: -; V: TRBV4-2; D: -; J: TRBJ2-1; length: 17
CDR3: CAGSLARQKETQYF; DNA: TGTGCCGGCAGCTTAGCGCGGCAGAAAGAGACCCAGTACTTC; size: -; V: TRBV7-2; D: -; J: TRBJ2-5; length: 14
CDR3: CASTSPPGELFF; DNA: TGTGCCAGCACCTCTCCTCCCGGGGAGCTGTTTTTT; size: -; V: TRBV28; D: -; J: TRBJ2-2; length: 12
CDR3: CASSNSGAGETQYF; DNA: TGCGCCAGCAGCAACTCGGGGGCGGGAGAGACCCAGTACTTC; size: -; V: TRBV5-1; D: -; J: TRBJ2-5; length: 14
CDR3: CASSLGGLGYEQFF; DNA: TGTGCCAGCAGTTTAGGAGGGCTTGGTTATGAGCAGTTCTTC; size: -; V: TRBV12-3/TRBV12-4; D: -; J: TRBJ2-1; length: 14
CDR3: CATSRDKPTGELFF; DNA: TGTGCCACCAGCAGAGATAAACCTACCGGGGAGCTGTTTTTT; size: -; V: TRBV15; D: -; J: TRBJ2-2; length: 14
CDR3: CAWINFRDSYEQYF; DNA: TGTGCCTGGATTAATTTTAGGGATTCCTACGAGCAGTACTTC; size: -; V: TRBV30; D: -; J: TRBJ2-7; length: 14